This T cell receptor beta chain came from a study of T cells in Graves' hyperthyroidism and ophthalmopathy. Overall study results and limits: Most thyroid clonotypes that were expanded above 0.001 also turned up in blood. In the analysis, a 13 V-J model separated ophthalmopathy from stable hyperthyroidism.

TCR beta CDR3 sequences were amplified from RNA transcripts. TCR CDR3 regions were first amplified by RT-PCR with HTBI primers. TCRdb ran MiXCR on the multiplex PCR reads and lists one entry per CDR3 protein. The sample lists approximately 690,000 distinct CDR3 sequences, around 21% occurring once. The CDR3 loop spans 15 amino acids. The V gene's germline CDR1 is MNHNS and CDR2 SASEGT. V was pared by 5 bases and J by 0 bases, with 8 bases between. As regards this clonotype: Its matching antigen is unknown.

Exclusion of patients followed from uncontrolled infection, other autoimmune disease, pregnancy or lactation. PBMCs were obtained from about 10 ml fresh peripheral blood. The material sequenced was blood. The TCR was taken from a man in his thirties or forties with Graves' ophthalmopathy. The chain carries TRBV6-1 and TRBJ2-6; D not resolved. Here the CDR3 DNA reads TGTGCCAGCAGTCCGGCGATCTCTGGGGCCAACGTCCTGACTTTC. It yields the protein CASSPAISGANVLTF.